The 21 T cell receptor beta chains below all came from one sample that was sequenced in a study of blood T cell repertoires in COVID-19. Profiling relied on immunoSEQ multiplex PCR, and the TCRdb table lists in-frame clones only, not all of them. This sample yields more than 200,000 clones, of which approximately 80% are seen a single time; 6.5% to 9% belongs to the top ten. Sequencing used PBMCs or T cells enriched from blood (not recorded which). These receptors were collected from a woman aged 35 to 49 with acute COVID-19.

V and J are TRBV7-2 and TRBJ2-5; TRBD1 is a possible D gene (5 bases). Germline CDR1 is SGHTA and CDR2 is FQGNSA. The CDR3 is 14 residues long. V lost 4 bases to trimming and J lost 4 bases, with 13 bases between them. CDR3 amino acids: CASSSSGKGETQYF. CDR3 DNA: TGTGCCAGCAGCTCCTCAGGGAAAGGAGAGACCCAGTACTTC.

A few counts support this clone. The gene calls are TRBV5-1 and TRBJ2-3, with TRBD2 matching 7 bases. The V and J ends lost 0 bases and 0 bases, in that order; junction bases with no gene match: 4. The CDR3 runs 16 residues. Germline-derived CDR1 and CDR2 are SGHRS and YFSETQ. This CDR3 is CASSLERGPSTDTQYF. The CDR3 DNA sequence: TGCGCCAGCAGCTTGGAGCGGGGACCTAGCACAGATACGCAGTATTTT.

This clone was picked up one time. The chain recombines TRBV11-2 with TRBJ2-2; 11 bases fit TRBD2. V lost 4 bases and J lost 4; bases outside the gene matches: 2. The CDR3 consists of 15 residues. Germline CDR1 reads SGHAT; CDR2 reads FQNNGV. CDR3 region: CASSSSGGSTGELFF. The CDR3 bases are TGTGCCAGCAGCTCTAGCGGGGGGAGCACCGGGGAGCTGTTTTTT.

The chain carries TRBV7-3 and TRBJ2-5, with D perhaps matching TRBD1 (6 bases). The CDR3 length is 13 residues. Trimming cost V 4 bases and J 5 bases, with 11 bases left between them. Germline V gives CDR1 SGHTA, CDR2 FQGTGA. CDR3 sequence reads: CASSSQGPETQYF. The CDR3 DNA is TGTGCCAGCAGCTCACAGGGACCGGAGACCCAGTACTTC.

The CDR3 coding sequence is TGTGCCAGCAGCCCCCTTCGGGATACGCAGTATTTT. Translating gives CASSPLRDTQYF. J is TRBJ2-3 and V is TRBV7-2; no firm D call. Trimming took off 5 bases at V and 6 bases at J, with 9 bases between the two ends. The V gene's germline CDR1 is SGHTA and CDR2 FQGNSA. The CDR3 totals 12 residues.

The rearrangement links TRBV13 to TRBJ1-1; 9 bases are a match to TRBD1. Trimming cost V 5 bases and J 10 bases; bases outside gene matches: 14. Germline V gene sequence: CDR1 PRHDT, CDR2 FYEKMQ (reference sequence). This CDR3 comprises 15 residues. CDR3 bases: TGTGCCAGCAGCAACAGGGGGCCAGGGCTCCCCTCAGCTTTCTTT. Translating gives CASSNRGPGLPSAFF. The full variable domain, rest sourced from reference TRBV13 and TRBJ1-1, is AAGVIQSPRHLIKEKRETATLKCYPIPRHDTVYWYQQGPGQDPQFLISFYEKMQSDKGSIPDRFSAQQFSDYHSELNMSSLELGDSALYFCASSNRGPGLPSAFFGQGTRLTVV.

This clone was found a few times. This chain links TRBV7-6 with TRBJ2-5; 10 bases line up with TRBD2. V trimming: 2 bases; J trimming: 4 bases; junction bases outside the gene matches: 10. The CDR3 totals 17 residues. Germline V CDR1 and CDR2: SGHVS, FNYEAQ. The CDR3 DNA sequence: TGTGCCAGCAGCTTACGGAGGAAGCGGGAGGGTGGAGAGACCCAGTACTTC. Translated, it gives CASSLRRKREGGETQYF.

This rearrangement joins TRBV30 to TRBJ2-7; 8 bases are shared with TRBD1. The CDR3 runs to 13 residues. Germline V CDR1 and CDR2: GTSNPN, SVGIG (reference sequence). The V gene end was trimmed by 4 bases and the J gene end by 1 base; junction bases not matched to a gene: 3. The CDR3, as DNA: TGTGCCTGGACCACAGGGGGTTCCTACGAGCAGTACTTC. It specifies CAWTTGGSYEQYF. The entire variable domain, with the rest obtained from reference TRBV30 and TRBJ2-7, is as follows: SQTIHQWPATLVQPVGSPLSLECTVEGTSNPNLYWYRQAAGRGLQLLFYSVGIGQISSEVPQNLSASRPQDRQFILSSKKLLLSDSGFYLCAWTTGGSYEQYFGPGTRLTVT.

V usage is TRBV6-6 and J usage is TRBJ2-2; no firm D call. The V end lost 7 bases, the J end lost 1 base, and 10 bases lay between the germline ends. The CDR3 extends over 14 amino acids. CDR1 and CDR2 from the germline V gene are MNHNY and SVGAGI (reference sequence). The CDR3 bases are TGTGCCAGCACCCCTAGTGGGAACACCGGGGAGCTGTTTTTT. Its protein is CASTPSGNTGELFF.

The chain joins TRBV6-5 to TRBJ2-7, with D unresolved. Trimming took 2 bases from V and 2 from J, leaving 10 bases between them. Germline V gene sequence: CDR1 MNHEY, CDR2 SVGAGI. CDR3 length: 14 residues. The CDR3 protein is CASSYQGVTYEQYF. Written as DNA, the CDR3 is TGTGCCAGCAGTTACCAAGGAGTTACCTACGAGCAGTACTTC.

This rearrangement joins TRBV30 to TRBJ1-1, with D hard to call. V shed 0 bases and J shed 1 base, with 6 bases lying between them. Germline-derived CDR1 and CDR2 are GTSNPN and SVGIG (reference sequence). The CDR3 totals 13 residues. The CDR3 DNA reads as TGTGCCTGGAGTGTACTTGAGAACACTGAAGCTTTCTTT. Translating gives CAWSVLENTEAFF.

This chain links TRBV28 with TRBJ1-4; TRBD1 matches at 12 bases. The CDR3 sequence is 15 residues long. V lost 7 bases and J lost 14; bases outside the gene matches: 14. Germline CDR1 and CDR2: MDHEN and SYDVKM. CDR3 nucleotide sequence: TGTGCCAGCACCCCGTCAAGGGACAGGGGGCGCGAGCTGTTTTTT. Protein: CASTPSRDRGRELFF. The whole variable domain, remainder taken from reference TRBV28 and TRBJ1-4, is DVKVTQSSRYLVKRTGEKVFLECVQDMDHENMFWYRQDPGLGLRLIYFSYDVKMKEKGDIPEGYSVSREKKERFSLILESASTNQTSMYLCASTPSRDRGRELFFGSGTQLSVL.

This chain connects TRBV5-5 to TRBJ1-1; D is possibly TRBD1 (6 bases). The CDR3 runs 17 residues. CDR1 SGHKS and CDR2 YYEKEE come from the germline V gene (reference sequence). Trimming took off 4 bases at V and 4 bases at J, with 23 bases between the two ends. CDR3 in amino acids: CASSTGQSMSVGTEAFF. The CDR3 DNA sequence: TGTGCCAGCAGCACTGGACAGTCAATGTCGGTGGGCACTGAAGCTTTCTTT. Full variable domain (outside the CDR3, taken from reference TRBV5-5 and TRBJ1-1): DAGVTQSPTHLIKTRGQQVTLRCSPISGHKSVSWYQQVLGQGPQFIFQYYEKEERGRGNFPDRFSARQFPNYSSELNVNALLLGDSALYLCASSTGQSMSVGTEAFFGQGTRLTVV.

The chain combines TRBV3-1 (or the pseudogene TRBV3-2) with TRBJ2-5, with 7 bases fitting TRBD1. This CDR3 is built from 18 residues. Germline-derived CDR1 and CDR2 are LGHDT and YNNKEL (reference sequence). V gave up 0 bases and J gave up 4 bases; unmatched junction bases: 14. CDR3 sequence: CASSQDPTGYVLRETQYF. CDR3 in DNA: TGTGCCAGCAGCCAAGATCCGACAGGGTATGTGTTGCGAGAGACCCAGTACTTC.

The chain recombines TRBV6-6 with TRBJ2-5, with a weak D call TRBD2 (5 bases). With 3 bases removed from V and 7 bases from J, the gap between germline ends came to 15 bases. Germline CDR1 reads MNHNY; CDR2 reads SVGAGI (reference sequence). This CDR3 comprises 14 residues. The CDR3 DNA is TGTGCCAGCAGTTATGAGCTGTCTCGGGGGACCCAGTACTTC. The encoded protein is CASSYELSRGTQYF.

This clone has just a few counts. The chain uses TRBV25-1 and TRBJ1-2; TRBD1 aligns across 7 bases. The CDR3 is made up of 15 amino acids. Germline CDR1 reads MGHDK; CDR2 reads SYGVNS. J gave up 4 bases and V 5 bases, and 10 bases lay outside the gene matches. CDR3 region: CASSPGGGASYGYTF. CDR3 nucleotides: TGTGCCAGCAGTCCTGGAGGGGGCGCGAGCTATGGCTACACCTTC.

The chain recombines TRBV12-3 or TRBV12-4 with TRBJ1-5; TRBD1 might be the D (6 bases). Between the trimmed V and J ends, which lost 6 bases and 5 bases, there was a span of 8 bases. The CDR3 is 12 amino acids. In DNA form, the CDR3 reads TGTGCCAGCAGATCAGGGGATCAGCCCCAGCATTTT. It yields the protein CASRSGDQPQHF.

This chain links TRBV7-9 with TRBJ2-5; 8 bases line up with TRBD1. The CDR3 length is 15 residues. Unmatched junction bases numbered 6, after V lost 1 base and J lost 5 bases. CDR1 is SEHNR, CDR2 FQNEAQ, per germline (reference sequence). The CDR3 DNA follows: TGTGCCAGCAGCTTAGGGACAGGGCTGCGGGAGACCCAGTACTTC. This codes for CASSLGTGLRETQYF.

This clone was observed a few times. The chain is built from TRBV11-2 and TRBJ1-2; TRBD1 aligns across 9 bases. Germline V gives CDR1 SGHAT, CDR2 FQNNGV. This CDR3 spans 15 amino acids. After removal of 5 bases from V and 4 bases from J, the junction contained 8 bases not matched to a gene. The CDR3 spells CASSMLTGGGYGYTF. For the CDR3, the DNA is TGTGCCAGCAGCATGTTGACAGGGGGTGGCTATGGCTACACCTTC.

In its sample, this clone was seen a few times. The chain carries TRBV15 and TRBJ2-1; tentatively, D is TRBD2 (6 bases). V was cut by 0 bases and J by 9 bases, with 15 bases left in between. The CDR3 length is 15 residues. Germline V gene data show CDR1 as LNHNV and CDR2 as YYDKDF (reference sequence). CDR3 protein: CATSREEPWGVEQFF. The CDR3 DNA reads TGTGCCACCAGCAGAGAGGAACCGTGGGGGGTTGAGCAGTTCTTC.

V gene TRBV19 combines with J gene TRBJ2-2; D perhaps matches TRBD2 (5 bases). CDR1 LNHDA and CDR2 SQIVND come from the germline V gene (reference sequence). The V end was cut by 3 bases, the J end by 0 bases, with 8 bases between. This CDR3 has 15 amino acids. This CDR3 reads CASSMNGANTGELFF. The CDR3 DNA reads TGTGCCAGTAGTATGAACGGGGCGAACACCGGGGAGCTGTTTTTT.